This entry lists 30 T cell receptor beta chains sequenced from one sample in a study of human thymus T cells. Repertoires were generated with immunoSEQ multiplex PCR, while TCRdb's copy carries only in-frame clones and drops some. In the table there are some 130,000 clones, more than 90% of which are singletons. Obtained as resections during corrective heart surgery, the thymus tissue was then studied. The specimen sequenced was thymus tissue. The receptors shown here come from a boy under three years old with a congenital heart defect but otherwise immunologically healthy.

CDR3 DNA: TGCGCCAGCAGCAAAGGGGATACGCAGTATTTT. Amino acids: CASSKGDTQYF. The chain is built from TRBV4-3 and TRBJ2-3; D is undetermined. The germline V and J ends were trimmed by 5 bases and 6 bases, with 6 bases remaining between them. The CDR3 is 11 amino acids. CDR1 is LGHNA, CDR2 YSLEER, per germline.

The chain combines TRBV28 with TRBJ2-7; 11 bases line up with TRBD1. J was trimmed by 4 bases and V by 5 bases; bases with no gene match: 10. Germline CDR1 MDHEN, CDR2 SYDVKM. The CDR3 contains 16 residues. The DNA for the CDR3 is TGTGCCAGCAGTGAACCGGGACAGGGGGTTCCTTACGAGCAGTACTTC. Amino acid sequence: CASSEPGQGVPYEQYF. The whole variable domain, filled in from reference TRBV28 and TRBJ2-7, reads DVKVTQSSRYLVKRTGEKVFLECVQDMDHENMFWYRQDPGLGLRLIYFSYDVKMKEKGDIPEGYSVSREKKERFSLILESASTNQTSMYLCASSEPGQGVPYEQYFGPGTRLTVT.

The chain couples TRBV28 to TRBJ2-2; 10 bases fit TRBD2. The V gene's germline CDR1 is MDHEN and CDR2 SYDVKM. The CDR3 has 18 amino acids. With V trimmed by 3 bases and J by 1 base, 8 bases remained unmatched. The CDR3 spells CASSFRGAGGKNTGELFF. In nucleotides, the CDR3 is TGTGCCAGCAGTTTCCGGGGAGCGGGGGGGAAGAACACCGGGGAGCTGTTTTTT.

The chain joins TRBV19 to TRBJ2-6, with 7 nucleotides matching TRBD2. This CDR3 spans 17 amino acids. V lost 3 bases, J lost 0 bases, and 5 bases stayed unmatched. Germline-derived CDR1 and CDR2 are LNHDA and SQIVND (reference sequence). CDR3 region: CASSIREGSSGANVLTF. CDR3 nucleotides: TGTGCCAGTAGTATCAGGGAGGGAAGCTCTGGGGCCAACGTCCTGACTTTC.

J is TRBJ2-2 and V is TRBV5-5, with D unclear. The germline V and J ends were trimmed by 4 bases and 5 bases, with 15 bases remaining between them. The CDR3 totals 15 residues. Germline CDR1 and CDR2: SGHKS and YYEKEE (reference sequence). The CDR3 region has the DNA TGTGCCAGCAGCCCGGGTCCTAGACGAACCGGGGAGCTGTTTTTT. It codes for CASSPGPRRTGELFF.

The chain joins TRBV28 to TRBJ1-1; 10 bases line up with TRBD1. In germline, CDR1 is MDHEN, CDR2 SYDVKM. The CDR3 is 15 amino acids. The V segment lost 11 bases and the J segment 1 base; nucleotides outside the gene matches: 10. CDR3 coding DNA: TGTGCCGTCGACCGGGACAGGGGAACGAACACTGAAGCTTTCTTT. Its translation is CAVDRDRGTNTEAFF. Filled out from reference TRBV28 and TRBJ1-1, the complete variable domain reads DVKVTQSSRYLVKRTGEKVFLECVQDMDHENMFWYRQDPGLGLRLIYFSYDVKMKEKGDIPEGYSVSREKKERFSLILESASTNQTSMYLCAVDRDRGTNTEAFFGQGTRLTVV.

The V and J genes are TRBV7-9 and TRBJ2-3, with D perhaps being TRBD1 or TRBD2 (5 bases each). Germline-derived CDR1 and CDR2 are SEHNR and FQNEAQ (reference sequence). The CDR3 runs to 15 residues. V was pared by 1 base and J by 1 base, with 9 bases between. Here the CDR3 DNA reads TGTGCCAGCAGCTTAGGAAGGGACCGCACAGATACGCAGTATTTT. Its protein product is CASSLGRDRTDTQYF.

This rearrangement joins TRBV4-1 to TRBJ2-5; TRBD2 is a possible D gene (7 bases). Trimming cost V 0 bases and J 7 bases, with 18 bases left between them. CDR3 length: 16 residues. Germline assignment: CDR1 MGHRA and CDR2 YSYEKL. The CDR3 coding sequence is TGCGCCAGCAGCCAAGATTCGGGGGGCGGGGTTGGGACCCAGTACTTC. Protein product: CASSQDSGGGVGTQYF.

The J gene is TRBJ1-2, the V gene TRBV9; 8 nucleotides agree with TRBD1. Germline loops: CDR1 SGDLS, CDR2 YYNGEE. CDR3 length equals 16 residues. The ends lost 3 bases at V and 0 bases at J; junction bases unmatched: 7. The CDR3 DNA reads TGTGCCAGCAGCGAGTGGACAGGGCTGACTAACTATGGCTACACCTTC. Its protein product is CASSEWTGLTNYGYTF.

The CDR3: CASSPETSGGEETQYF. For the CDR3, the DNA is TGCGCCAGCAGCCCGGAGACTAGCGGGGGGGAAGAGACCCAGTACTTC. The chain combines TRBV5-1 with TRBJ2-5, with TRBD2 matching 14 bases. V trimming: 4 bases; J trimming: 3 bases; junction bases outside the gene matches: 5. Germline lookup yields CDR1 SGHRS and CDR2 YFSETQ. The CDR3 is 16 amino acids.

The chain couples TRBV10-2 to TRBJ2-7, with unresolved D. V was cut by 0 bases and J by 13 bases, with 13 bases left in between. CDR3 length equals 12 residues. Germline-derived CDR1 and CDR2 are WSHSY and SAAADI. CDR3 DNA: TGCGCCAGCAGTGAGTCATCTGCGGAAGAATACTTC. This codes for CASSESSAEEYF.

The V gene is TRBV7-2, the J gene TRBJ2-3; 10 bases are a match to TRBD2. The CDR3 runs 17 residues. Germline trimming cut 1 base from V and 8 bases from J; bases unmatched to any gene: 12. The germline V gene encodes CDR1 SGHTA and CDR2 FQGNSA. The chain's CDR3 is CASSLVSAGGQSVTQYF. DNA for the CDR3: TGTGCCAGCAGCTTAGTGTCAGCGGGGGGGCAGTCGGTTACGCAGTATTTT.

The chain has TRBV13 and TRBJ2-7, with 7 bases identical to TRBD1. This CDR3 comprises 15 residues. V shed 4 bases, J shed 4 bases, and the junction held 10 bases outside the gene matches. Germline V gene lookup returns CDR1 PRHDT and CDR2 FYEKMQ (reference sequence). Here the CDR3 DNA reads TGTGCCAGCAGCTCCCCCGGGACAGCTCCTTACGAGCAGTACTTC. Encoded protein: CASSSPGTAPYEQYF. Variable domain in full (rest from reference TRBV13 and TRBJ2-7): AAGVIQSPRHLIKEKRETATLKCYPIPRHDTVYWYQQGPGQDPQFLISFYEKMQSDKGSIPDRFSAQQFSDYHSELNMSSLELGDSALYFCASSSPGTAPYEQYFGPGTRLTVT.

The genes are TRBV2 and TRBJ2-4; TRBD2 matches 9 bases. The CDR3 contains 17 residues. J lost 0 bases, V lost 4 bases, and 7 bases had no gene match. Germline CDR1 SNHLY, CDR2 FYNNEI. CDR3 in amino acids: CASSAHSGGLAKNIQYF. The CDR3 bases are TGTGCCAGCAGTGCTCACAGCGGGGGGCTAGCCAAAAACATTCAGTACTTC.

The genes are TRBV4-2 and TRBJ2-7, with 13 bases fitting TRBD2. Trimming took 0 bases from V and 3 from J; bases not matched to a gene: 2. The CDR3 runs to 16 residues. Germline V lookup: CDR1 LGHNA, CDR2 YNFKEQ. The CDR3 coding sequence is TGTGCCAGCAGCCAAGAGGGGACTAGCGGGGTCTACGAGCAGTACTTC. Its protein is CASSQEGTSGVYEQYF.

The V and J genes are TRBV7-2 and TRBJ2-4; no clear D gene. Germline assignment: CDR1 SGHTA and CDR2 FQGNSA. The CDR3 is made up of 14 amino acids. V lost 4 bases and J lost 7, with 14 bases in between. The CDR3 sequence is CASSSVPSRNIQYF. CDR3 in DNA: TGTGCCAGCAGCTCGGTCCCCTCCAGGAACATTCAGTACTTC.

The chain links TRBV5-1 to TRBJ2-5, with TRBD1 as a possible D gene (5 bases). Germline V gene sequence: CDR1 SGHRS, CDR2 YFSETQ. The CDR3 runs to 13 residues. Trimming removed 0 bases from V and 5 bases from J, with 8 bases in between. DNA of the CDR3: TGCGCCAGCAGCTTGGTAGGGGTGGAGACCCAGTACTTC. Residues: CASSLVGVETQYF.

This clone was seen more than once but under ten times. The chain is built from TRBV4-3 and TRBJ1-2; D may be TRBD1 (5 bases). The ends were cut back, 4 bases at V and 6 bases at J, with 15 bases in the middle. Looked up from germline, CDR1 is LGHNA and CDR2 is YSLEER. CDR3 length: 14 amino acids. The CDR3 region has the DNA TGCGCCAGCAGCCCATTGGGGGAAACGGATGGCTACACCTTC. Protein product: CASSPLGETDGYTF.

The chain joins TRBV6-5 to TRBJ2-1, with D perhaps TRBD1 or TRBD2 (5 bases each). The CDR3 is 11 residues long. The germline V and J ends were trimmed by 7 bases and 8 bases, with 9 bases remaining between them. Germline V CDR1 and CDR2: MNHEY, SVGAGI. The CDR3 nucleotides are TGTGCCAGCACCGAGGGGCATGAGCAGTTCTTC. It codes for CASTEGHEQFF.

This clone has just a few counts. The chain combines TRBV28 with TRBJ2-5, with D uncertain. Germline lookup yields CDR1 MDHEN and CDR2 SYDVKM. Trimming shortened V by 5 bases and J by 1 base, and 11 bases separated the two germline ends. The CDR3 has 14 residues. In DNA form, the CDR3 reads TGTGCCAGCAGTACTCTAAGAACCCAAGAGACCCAGTACTTC. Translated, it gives CASSTLRTQETQYF.

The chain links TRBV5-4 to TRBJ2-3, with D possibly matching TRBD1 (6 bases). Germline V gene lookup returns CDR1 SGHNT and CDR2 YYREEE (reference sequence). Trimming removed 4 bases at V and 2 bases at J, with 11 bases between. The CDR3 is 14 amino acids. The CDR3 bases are TGTGCCAGCAGCCAAGGACAGCACACAGATACGCAGTATTTT. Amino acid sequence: CASSQGQHTDTQYF.

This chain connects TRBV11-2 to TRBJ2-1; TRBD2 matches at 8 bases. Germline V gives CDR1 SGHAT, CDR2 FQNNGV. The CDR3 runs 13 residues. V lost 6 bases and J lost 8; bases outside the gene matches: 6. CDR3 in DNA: TGTGCCAGCAGTACTAGCGGTTTCGATGAGCAGTTCTTC. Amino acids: CASSTSGFDEQFF. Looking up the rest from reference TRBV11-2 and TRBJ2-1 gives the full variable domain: EAGVAQSPRYKIIEKRQSVAFWCNPISGHATLYWYQQILGQGPKLLIQFQNNGVVDDSQLPKDRFSAERLKGVDSTLKIQPAKLEDSAVYLCASSTSGFDEQFFGPGTRLTVL.

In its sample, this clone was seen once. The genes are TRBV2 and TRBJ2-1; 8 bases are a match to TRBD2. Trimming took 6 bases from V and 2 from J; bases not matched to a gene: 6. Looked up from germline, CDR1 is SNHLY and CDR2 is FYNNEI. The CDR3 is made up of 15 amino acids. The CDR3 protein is CASSAGTRPYNEQFF. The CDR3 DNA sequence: TGTGCCAGCAGCGCCGGGACTAGGCCCTACAATGAGCAGTTCTTC.

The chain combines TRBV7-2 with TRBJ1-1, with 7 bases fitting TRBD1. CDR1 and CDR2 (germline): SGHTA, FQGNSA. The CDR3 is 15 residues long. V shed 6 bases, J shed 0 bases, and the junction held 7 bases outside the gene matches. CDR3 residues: CASRQGWAMNTEAFF. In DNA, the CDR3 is TGTGCCAGCAGACAGGGGTGGGCGATGAACACTGAAGCTTTCTTT. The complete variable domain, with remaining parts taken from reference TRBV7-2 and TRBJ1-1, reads GAGVSQSPSNKVTEKGKDVELRCDPISGHTALYWYRQSLGQGLEFLIYFQGNSAPDKSGLPSDRFSAERTGGSVSTLTIQRTQQEDSAVYLCASRQGWAMNTEAFFGQGTRLTVV.

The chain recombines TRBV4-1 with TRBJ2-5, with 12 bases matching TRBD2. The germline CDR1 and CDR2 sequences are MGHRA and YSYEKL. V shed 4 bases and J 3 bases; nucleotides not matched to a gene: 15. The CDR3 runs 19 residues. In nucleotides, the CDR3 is TGCGCCAGCAGCCTGCGCATTCCTTTGACTAGCGGGAGAGAAGAGACCCAGTACTTC. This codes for CASSLRIPLTSGREETQYF.

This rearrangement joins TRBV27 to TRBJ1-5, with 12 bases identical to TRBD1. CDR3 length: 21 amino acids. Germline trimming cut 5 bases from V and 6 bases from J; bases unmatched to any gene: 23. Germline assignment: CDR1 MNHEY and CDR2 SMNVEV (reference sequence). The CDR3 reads CASSPLPPGQGARNGGQPQHF. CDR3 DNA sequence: TGTGCCAGCAGTCCCCTACCCCCGGGACAGGGGGCGAGAAACGGTGGTCAGCCCCAGCATTTT.

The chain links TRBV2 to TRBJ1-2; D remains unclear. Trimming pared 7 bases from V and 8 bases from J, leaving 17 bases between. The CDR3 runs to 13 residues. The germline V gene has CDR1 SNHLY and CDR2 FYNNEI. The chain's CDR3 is CASKRIGLYGYTF. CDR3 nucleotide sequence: TGTGCCAGCAAGAGAATTGGCCTGTACGGCTACACCTTC.

The CDR3 here is CASSLRGSTNEKLFF. The CDR3, as DNA: TGTGCCAGCAGCTTAAGAGGATCAACTAATGAAAAACTGTTTTTT. The chain combines TRBV11-2 with TRBJ1-4; D gene unclear. Trimming cost V 2 bases and J 0 bases, with 7 bases left between them. In germline, CDR1 is SGHAT, CDR2 FQNNGV. The CDR3 totals 15 residues.

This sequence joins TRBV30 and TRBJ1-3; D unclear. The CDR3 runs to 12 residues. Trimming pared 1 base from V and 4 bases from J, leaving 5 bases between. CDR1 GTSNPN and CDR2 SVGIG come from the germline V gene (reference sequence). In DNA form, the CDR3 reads TGTGCCTGGAGTGACATCGGAAACACCATATATTTT. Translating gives CAWSDIGNTIYF.

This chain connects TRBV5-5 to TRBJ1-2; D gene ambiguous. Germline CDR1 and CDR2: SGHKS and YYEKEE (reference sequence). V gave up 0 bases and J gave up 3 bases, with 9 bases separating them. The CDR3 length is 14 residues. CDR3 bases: TGTGCCAGCAGCTTGGTAGAGGCGTACTATGGCTACACCTTC. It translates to CASSLVEAYYGYTF.